A selection of T cell receptor beta chains follows, all from one sample in a study of cytomegalovirus exposure and HLA in healthy donors. Profiling relied on immunoSEQ multiplex PCR, and the TCRdb table lists in-frame clones only, not all of them. The sample lists tens of thousands of clones; around 85% were seen once. The sequencing sample was made of PBMCs. The receptors come from a man aged 25 to 45 in good health and CMV-seronegative. CDR3s include the opening cysteine and the closing phenylalanine or tryptophan. Each record gives: D gene, CDR3 length, J gene, clone size, V gene, CDR3 DNA, CDR3 protein. A D gene is named only where the DNA matches it firmly. Clone size is not always given. Where it is, it says once, few, many or a class for expanded clones.

. 17 TRBJ1-3 . TRBV13 TGTGCCAGCAGCTTCTTAGAGTTGGGGCCCTCTGGAAACACCATATATTTT CASSFLELGPSGNTIYF
TRBD1 17 TRBJ2-1 . TRBV14 TGTGCCAGCAGCTTAATCGGGACAGGGTTGTCTTACAATGAGCAGTTCTTC CASSLIGTGLSYNEQFF
. 16 TRBJ2-2 . TRBV14 TGTGCCAGCAGCCAAGGGACTTCTATGACGACCGGGGAGCTGTTTTTT CASSQGTSMTTGELFF
. 12 TRBJ2-3 . TRBV2 TGTGCCAGCAGAACAGGGATAGATACGCAGTATTTT CASRTGIDTQYF
TRBD1 15 TRBJ2-1 . TRBV2 TGTGCCAGCACCCCTGACAGGGGATCATACAATGAGCAGTTCTTC CASTPDRGSYNEQFF
. 16 TRBJ2-3 . TRBV10-1 TGCGCCAGCAGTGAGCGGGGTCTAGAACCCACAGATACGCAGTATTTT CASSERGLEPTDTQYF
. 15 TRBJ2-2 . TRBV5-1 TGCGCCAGCAGCTTGGACGCGGGGAGCCCCGGGGAGCTGTTTTTT CASSLDAGSPGELFF
. 13 TRBJ1-2 few TRBV5-5 TGTGCCAGCACCCGCGCGGACTTGAGTGGCTACACCTTC CASTRADLSGYTF
. 14 TRBJ1-1 . TRBV2 TGTGCCAGCTCATTATTAGGGGGATCGTCTGAAGCTTTCTTT CASSLLGGSSEAFF
. 13 TRBJ1-6 . TRBV7-2 TGTGCCAGCAGCGTTACAGGGAATTCACCCCTCCACTTT CASSVTGNSPLHF
TRBD1 13 TRBJ1-1 . TRBV30 TGTGCCTGGAGCCTAGGACAGGACACTGAAGCTTTCTTT CAWSLGQDTEAFF
TRBD1 12 TRBJ1-5 . TRBV7-9 TGTGCCAGCCAGGGACAGAATCAGCCCCAGCATTTT CASQGQNQPQHF
TRBD1 15 TRBJ2-7 . TRBV19 TGTGCCAGTACCAAAAGGGGGGACAGGACCTACGAGCAGTACTTC CASTKRGDRTYEQYF
. 13 TRBJ2-4 . TRBV6-1 TGTGCCAGCAGGCCAACAGGGGAGGACATTCAGTACTTT CASRPTGEDIQYF
. 14 TRBJ2-7 . TRBV29-1 TGCAGCGTTGAAGGGATTCAGGGCGGCTACGAGCAGTACTTC CSVEGIQGGYEQYF
TRBD1 14 TRBJ1-4 . TRBV29-1 TGCAGCGTTGTGTCAGGGGGTATTAAGGAAAAACTGTTTTTT CSVVSGGIKEKLFF
TRBD1 14 TRBJ1-1 once TRBV30 TGTGCCTGGAGAGTAGCAGGGGGCCGCACTGAAGCTTTCTTT CAWRVAGGRTEAFF
. 15 TRBJ1-2 once TRBV29-1 TGCAGCGTTGAAGATCGGGGCAGGGGTAACTATGGCTACACCTTC CSVEDRGRGNYGYTF
. 11 TRBJ1-6 . TRBV9 TGTGCCTCCAGTTCTTTGGGCCGTCTCCACTTT CASSSLGRLHF
. 11 TRBJ1-1 . TRBV18 TGTGCCAGCTCACAGGACATTGAAGCTTTCTTT CASSQDIEAFF
. 15 TRBJ2-3 . TRBV11-2 TGTGCCAGCAGCTTTGGGAGCGGGAGCACAGATACGCAGTATTTT CASSFGSGSTDTQYF
. 13 TRBJ1-1 few TRBV7-2 TGTGCCAGCAGCCCACAAGGAGGCACTGAAGCTTTCTTT CASSPQGGTEAFF
. 15 TRBJ2-2 . TRBV2 TGTGCCAGCAGTGAACTTGGCGGGTCAGGCGGGGAGCTGTTTTTT CASSELGGSGGELFF
. 13 TRBJ1-6 . TRBV6-1 TGTGCCAGCAGTGAAGCGTTAAATTCACCCCTCCACTTT CASSEALNSPLHF
. 15 TRBJ1-3 few TRBV7-2 TGTGCCAGCAGCTTTAGACAAAACTCTGGAAACACCATATATTTT CASSFRQNSGNTIYF
TRBD2 16 TRBJ2-1 . TRBV6-1 TGTGCCAGCAGTGAATCCGGGGGGGGCTCCTACAATGAGCAGTTCTTC CASSESGGGSYNEQFF
. 13 TRBJ1-6 . TRBV6-1 TGTGCCAGCAGGAGGGTTGTTAATTCACCCCTCCACTTT CASRRVVNSPLHF
. 16 TRBJ1-1 . TRBV10-1 TGCGCCAGCTACCCCATGGTCGGGAGGGTGGACACTGAAGCTTTCTTT CASYPMVGRVDTEAFF
. 16 TRBJ1-1 . TRBV28 TGTGCCAGCAGTTTATCCCAGGGCCAGGGGATGACTGAAGCTTTCTTT CASSLSQGQGMTEAFF
. 13 TRBJ1-5 . TRBV18 TGTGCCAGCTCACAGGACAGTAATCAGCCCCAGCATTTT CASSQDSNQPQHF
. 16 TRBJ1-1 few TRBV6-6 TGTGCCAGCAGTTACCACCCGACAGGCCTGAACACTGAAGCTTTCTTT CASSYHPTGLNTEAFF
. 15 TRBJ1-6 once TRBV19 TGTGCCAGTAGTATGGTAGAGAGGCGGAATTCACCCCTCCACTTT CASSMVERRNSPLHF
. 11 TRBJ2-5 few TRBV30 TGTGCCGGGCAGGGTGCGGAGACCCAGTACTTC CAGQGAETQYF
TRBD1 14 TRBJ1-2 . TRBV6-5 TGTGCCAGCAGTCGGACAGGGTCTAACTATGGCTACACCTTC CASSRTGSNYGYTF
. 16 TRBJ2-3 . TRBV18 TGTGCCAGCTCACCACCGATGAGGACTAGCACAGATACGCAGTATTTT CASSPPMRTSTDTQYF
. 16 TRBJ1-6 . TRBV7-8 TGTGCCAGCAGCTTGGAGGTTGGGGCCTATAATTCACCCCTCCACTTT CASSLEVGAYNSPLHF
TRBD2 14 TRBJ2-5 . TRBV9 TGTGCCAGCAGCGTAGGCGGGGGAGGGGAGACCCAGTACTTC CASSVGGGGETQYF
TRBD1 13 TRBJ1-6 few TRBV29-1 TGCAGCATCCGGACAGGGACGAATTCACCCCTCCACTTT CSIRTGTNSPLHF
TRBD1 16 TRBJ1-2 . TRBV11-1 TGTGCCAGCAGCTTTGGGACAGGGGGCGCGAACTATGGCTACACCTTC CASSFGTGGANYGYTF
. 15 TRBJ2-7 . TRBV5-4 TGTGCCAGCAGCTTAATGGCAGGGCCTACGTACGAGCAGTACTTC CASSLMAGPTYEQYF
. 14 TRBJ1-2 . TRBV5-6 TGTGCCAGCAACTTCATGGGGGAGGGGCCCGGCTACACCTTC CASNFMGEGPGYTF
. 17 TRBJ1-6 . TRBV28 TGTGCCAGCAGACAAAACGTCAGGGTTTGGCGGTCGGCACCCCTCCACTTT CASRQNVRVWRSAPLHF
. 16 TRBJ1-5 . TRBV19 TGTGCCAGTAGTATTCTAGGGGAGGGGGGCAATCAGCCCCAGCATTTT CASSILGEGGNQPQHF
TRBD2 13 TRBJ2-3 . TRBV29-1 TGCAGCGTAGGGACTAGCGGGGCAGATACGCAGTATTTT CSVGTSGADTQYF
TRBD2 14 TRBJ2-5 . TRBV7-3 TGTGCCAGCAGCCCCAGCGGGGCGCAAGAGACCCAGTACTTC CASSPSGAQETQYF
. 16 TRBJ1-1 . TRBV19 TGTGCCAGTAGTTCTGGGTTCCGTGGCGGGAACACTGAAGCTTTCTTT CASSSGFRGGNTEAFF